A single sample is the source of the 16 T cell receptor beta chains below, sequenced in a study of blood T cells in healthy people across ages. Using a J-beta primer mix together with a sample-barcoded 5' primer, a second PCR was run for roughly 6 to 11 cycles. TCRdb ran MiXCR on the 5' RACE reads and lists one entry per CDR3 protein. The data hold 780,000 or so distinct CDR3 sequences, with about 55% observed a single time. Sequenced: blood. All receptors come from a man of 80 years or more in good health.

This chain joins TRBV5-1 and TRBJ2-7; perhaps D is TRBD1 or TRBD2 (7 bases each). The J call could be wrong; TRBJ2-5 is a better fit for the DNA end. The V gene's germline CDR1 is SGHRS and CDR2 YFSETQ. CDR3 length: 15 residues. The CDR3 sequence: CASSFGRGGFETQYF. The DNA of the CDR3 is TGCGCCAGCAGCTTCGGCAGGGGGGGATTCGAGACCCAGTACTTC.

This clonotype was observed once. CDR3 coding DNA: TGTGCCACAGGCCCGGCCGGGTCCTACGAGCAGTACTTC. The encoded protein is CATGPAGSYEQYF. The J gene is TRBJ2-7, the V gene TRBV27; the D is unclear. In germline, CDR1 is MNHEY, CDR2 SMNVEV (reference sequence). Trimming shortened V by 10 bases and J by 1 base, and 14 bases separated the two germline ends. The CDR3 is 13 residues long.

The chain carries TRBV29-1 and TRBJ1-2, with D maybe TRBD1 (6 bases). This CDR3 has 11 residues. V was pared by 8 bases and J by 7 bases, with 14 bases between. From germline, CDR1 is SQVTM and CDR2 ANQGSEA. This CDR3 is CSSTGLGGYTF. In DNA, the CDR3 is TGCAGCTCCACAGGGTTGGGTGGCTACACCTTC.

CDR3 sequence reads: CASSPEGGAGGAFF. In DNA, the CDR3 is TGCGCCAGCAGCCCGGAGGGAGGGGCGGGAGGAGCTTTCTTT. The chain has TRBV5-1 and TRBJ1-1; D is perhaps TRBD1 (5 bases). CDR1 is SGHRS and CDR2 is YFSETQ in the germline V gene. Between the trimmed V and J ends, which lost 4 bases and 10 bases, there was a span of 20 bases. The CDR3 covers 14 residues.

The rearrangement links TRBV7-2 to TRBJ2-5; D may be TRBD1 (6 bases). Trimming stripped 1 base from V and 1 base from J, with 13 bases between. The CDR3 is 16 amino acids. CDR1 is SGHTA, CDR2 FQGNSA, per germline. The CDR3 sequence: CASSLGRTRGQETQYF. The CDR3 bases are TGTGCCAGCAGCTTAGGCCGAACCAGGGGCCAAGAGACCCAGTACTTC. Drawing the rest from reference TRBV7-2 and TRBJ2-5, the complete variable domain is GAGVSQSPSNKVTEKGKDVELRCDPISGHTALYWYRQSLGQGLEFLIYFQGNSAPDKSGLPSDRFSAERTGGSVSTLTIQRTQQEDSAVYLCASSLGRTRGQETQYFGPGTRLLVL.

J is TRBJ1-1 and V is TRBV20-1; D may be TRBD1 (5 bases). The CDR3 has 11 residues. V lost 4 bases and J 8 bases, leaving 11 bases between the germline ends. Germline CDR1 and CDR2: DFQATT and SNEGSKA (reference sequence). The CDR3 here is CSAIDSPEAFF. The CDR3 bases are TGCAGTGCTATTGACAGTCCCGAAGCTTTCTTT.

The table lists this clonotype with a count of one. This rearrangement joins TRBV6-6 to TRBJ1-1; D might be TRBD1 (6 bases). Trimming removed 6 bases at V and 5 bases at J, with 22 bases between. The CDR3 covers 16 residues. Germline CDR1 MNHNY, CDR2 SVGAGI (reference sequence). The CDR3 spells CASRLGAGAVATEAFF. The CDR3 DNA reads as TGTGCCAGCAGGCTCGGGGCGGGGGCTGTGGCTACTGAAGCTTTCTTT.

The rearrangement links TRBV6-1 to TRBJ2-1, with TRBD2 matching over 11 bases. V lost 6 bases and J lost 10; bases outside the gene matches: 5. The CDR3 contains 13 residues. CDR1 is MNHNS and CDR2 is SASEGT in the germline V gene. DNA of the CDR3: TGTGCCAGCAGGGACAGACTAGCGGGAGAGCAGTTCTTC. It translates to CASRDRLAGEQFF.

The J gene is TRBJ1-1, the V gene TRBV6-1, with D possibly being TRBD1 (5 bases). The CDR3 has 13 residues. CDR1 MNHNS and CDR2 SASEGT come from the germline V gene. V lost 7 bases and J 5 bases, leaving 14 bases between the germline ends. The CDR3 DNA reads TGTGCCAGCACCCCTTCGGGGCGGACTGAAGCTTTCTTT. Translation gives CASTPSGRTEAFF.

The chain is built from TRBV27 and TRBJ2-7; a weak D match, TRBD1 (5 bases). The J call may be faulty, since TRBJ2-4 better matches the DNA end. The CDR3 is 16 amino acids. Germline V lookup: CDR1 MNHEY, CDR2 SMNVEV (reference sequence). CDR3 bases: TGTGCCAGCAGCCCTGGGGCAGGACCAGTCGAAAACATTCAGTACTTC. Amino acids: CASSPGAGPVENIQYF.

The chain couples TRBV6-2 or TRBV6-3 to TRBJ2-7, with D tentatively TRBD2 (6 bases). The germline V and J ends were trimmed by 6 bases and 3 bases, with 12 bases remaining between them. Per germline, CDR1 MNHEY and CDR2 SVGEGT. There are 13 residues in the CDR3. The CDR3 is CASRTGVRYEQYF. In nucleotides, the CDR3 is TGTGCCAGCAGGACGGGAGTCCGCTACGAGCAGTACTTC.

The chain links TRBV27 to TRBJ2-7, with 7 bases aligning to TRBD2. Germline V gene lookup returns CDR1 MNHEY and CDR2 SMNVEV (reference sequence). The V and J ends lost 5 bases and 7 bases, in that order; junction bases with no gene match: 8. The CDR3 totals 13 residues. CDR3 nucleotides: TGTGCCAGCAGTGTATTATCGGGAGGTGAGCAGTACTTC. Its protein product is CASSVLSGGEQYF.

This chain links TRBV21-1 with TRBJ2-3; TRBD2, the table's D call, was not compared with the DNA. TRBV21-1 is shown as a pseudogene. This CDR3 comprises 16 residues. The CDR3 region has the DNA TGTGCCAGCAGCAACAAGCGGGTGAAGAGCAACAGATACGCGTATTTT. This gives the protein CASSNKRVKSNRYAYF.

The chain recombines TRBV29-1 with TRBJ2-5; no reliable D call. CDR1 is SQVTM, CDR2 ANQGSEA, per germline. There are 13 residues in the CDR3. The V end lost 1 base, the J end lost 1 base, and 7 bases lay between the germline ends. The CDR3 region has the DNA TGCAGCGTTGAAGTGGCAGCCCAAGAGACCCAGTACTTC. It is translated as CSVEVAAQETQYF. Supplemented by reference TRBV29-1 and TRBJ2-5, the full variable domain reads SAVISQKPSRDICQRGTSLTIQCQVDSQVTMMFWYRQQPGQSLTLIATANQGSEATYESGFVIDKFPISRPNLTFSTLTVSNMSPEDSSIYLCSVEVAAQETQYFGPGTRLLVL.

This clonotype was found a few times. The rearrangement links TRBV20-1 to TRBJ2-3; D possibly corresponds to TRBD1 (6 bases). Germline V gene data show CDR1 as DFQATT and CDR2 as SNEGSKA (reference sequence). This CDR3 is 14 amino acids long. Trimming took 5 bases from V and 0 from J, leaving 12 bases between them. For the CDR3, the DNA is TGCAGTGCTTCCAGGGGTCCTAGCACAGATACGCAGTATTTT. Translating it yields CSASRGPSTDTQYF.

V usage is TRBV20-1 and J usage is TRBJ2-1; D gene uncertain. CDR1 and CDR2 from the germline V gene are DFQATT and SNEGSKA (reference sequence). The CDR3 is 14 amino acids. The V and J ends lost 3 bases and 5 bases respectively, with 14 bases between them. This CDR3 reads CSARDRTSHNEQFF. CDR3 sequence (DNA): TGCAGTGCTAGGGACCGGACGTCCCACAATGAGCAGTTCTTC.